This TCR beta chain emerged from a study of shared clonotypes between healthy human individuals. Across the study: The composition of the donors was two women and a few men aged 18 to 49. The study used three CD4 naive, three CD4 memory, two CD8 naive and one CD8 memory plate per donor. Study conclusions and caveats: The expectation was that sequencing depth would affect clonotype sharing among donors.

The CDR3 sequence is 16 residues long. Germline V CDR1 and CDR2: LNHDA, SQIVND (reference sequence). With 6 bases clipped from V and 7 bases from J, the junction kept 10 bases outside the gene matches. Splitting of each subset's genomic DNA was done evenly across several immunoSEQ plates. Libraries were prepared by immunoSEQ multiplex PCR; TCRdb keeps only in-frame clonotypes and omits some of them. The sample shows about 1 million clones, around 76% of them seen only once. Details on this clone: The antigen remains unidentified.

The TCR was taken from a man between 18 and 29 years old in good health. V gene TRBV19 combines with J gene TRBJ1-6; 9 positions match TRBD1. Sequences were obtained from memory CD4+ T cells sorted from blood. Subset of the sample: CD45RA-negative fraction. This CDR3 is CASRNWGQGTNSPLHF. CDR3 bases: TGTGCCAGTAGGAACTGGGGACAGGGTACGAATTCACCCCTCCACTTT.